The rows below give T cell receptor beta chains drawn from one sample of a study of early T cells in non-severe SARS-CoV-2 infection. From the 5' RACE reads, TCRdb called clonotypes with MiXCR, one entry per CDR3 protein. Found here are roughly 67,000 distinct CDR3 sequences, 12% of them singletons; the top ten hold approximately 1.7%. The sequenced sample consisted of whole blood. The receptors shown here come from an adult who was a healthcare worker with PCR-confirmed SARS-CoV-2 infection or an uninfected control (not recorded which). The CDR3 runs from the conserved cysteine through the conserved F or W. The D gene is left open where the match is weak. Some rows mark clone size as missing; the rest say once, few, many or name a class of expanded clone.

16	-	TRBV3-1	TRBJ1-6	-	TGTGCAAGCAGCCAAGTCTCAGGATTTCGTAATTCACCCCTCCACTTT	CASSQVSGFRNSPLHF
14	-	TRBV6-6	TRBJ1-5	-	TGTGCCAGCACCACAGGAGGGGCTAATCAGCCCCAGCATTTT	CASTTGGANQPQHF
12	-	TRBV12-3/TRBV12-4	TRBJ2-3	medium-sized	TGTGCCAGCAGTGCGACCAGAGATACGCAGTATTTT	CASSATRDTQYF
15	-	TRBV7-2	TRBJ2-5	many	TGTGCCAGCAGCCCCGTTACACGGGGGCAAGAGACCCAGTACTTC	CASSPVTRGQETQYF
15	TRBD1	TRBV7-2	TRBJ2-2	many	TGTGCCAGCAGCTTCGTCGGGACAGGCACCGGGGAGCTGTTTTTT	CASSFVGTGTGELFF
15	-	TRBV12-2	TRBJ2-4	-	TGTGCAAGTCGCTTAGTCGTACCGGTAGGGAACATTCAGTACTTC	CASRLVVPVGNIQYF
15	-	TRBV6-1	TRBJ1-1	-	TGTGCCAGCAGTGAGCTGACCCCGGGACCGAGTGAAGCTTTCTTT	CASSELTPGPSEAFF
13	-	TRBV7-2	TRBJ1-2	few	TGTGCCAGCAGCGCGGACAGTTACTATGGCTACACCTTC	CASSADSYYGYTF
14	TRBD1	TRBV7-9	TRBJ2-1	few	TGTGCCAGCAGGGGGACAGGGGATGGGAATGAGCAGTTCTTC	CASRGTGDGNEQFF
14	-	TRBV7-6	TRBJ2-7	few	TGTGCCAGCAGCCCGGACGGGCTCTCCTACGAGCAGTACTTC	CASSPDGLSYEQYF
17	TRBD1	TRBV9	TRBJ1-1	many	TGTGCCACTGGTCGAGGACCTGACAGGGAGGGTTACACTGAAGCTTTCTTT	CATGRGPDREGYTEAFF
15	-	TRBV18	TRBJ2-3	many	TGTGCCAGCTCGCCATCAGACAGGTCCACAGATACGCAGTATTTT	CASSPSDRSTDTQYF
15	TRBD1	TRBV20-1	TRBJ1-2	few	TGCAGTGCTAGAGTGTGGGACAGGGAACATTATGGCTACACCTTC	CSARVWDREHYGYTF
15	-	TRBV7-6	TRBJ2-6	many	TGTGCCAGCAGCTCCCTTAGCTCTGGGGCCAACGTCCTGACTTTC	CASSSLSSGANVLTF
18	-	TRBV2	TRBJ1-4	-	TGTGCCAGCAGTGTGGTCGGGGGCCCGTTTGCAACTAATGAAAAACTGTTTTTT	CASSVVGGPFATNEKLFF
15	TRBD2	TRBV5-4	TRBJ2-3	-	TGTGGCAGCAGCTTGGTCGCGGGGGGGCCAGATACGCAGTATTTT	CGSSLVAGGPDTQYF
12	-	TRBV5-6	TRBJ2-7	-	TGTGCCAGCAGCTTGCCGAACTCCGAGCAGTACTTC	CASSLPNSEQYF
17	-	TRBV6-5	TRBJ1-1	few	TGTGCCAGCAGTTACTCCCGTGTGGCAGGGAAGAACACTGAAGCTTTCTTT	CASSYSRVAGKNTEAFF
13	-	TRBV10-3	TRBJ2-7	-	TGTGCCATCAGTGATGTTGGGGGCTACGAGCAGTACTTC	CAISDVGGYEQYF
15	TRBD2	TRBV27	TRBJ2-3	-	TGTGCCAGCAGTTTATCTAGCGGGGGGGGAGATACGCAGTATTTT	CASSLSSGGGDTQYF
12	-	TRBV20-1	TRBJ1-1	few	TGCAGTGCTAACAGGGTGGGCACTGAAGCTTTCTTT	CSANRVGTEAFF
14	-	TRBV10-3	TRBJ2-5	many	TGTGCCATCAGTGCCCCGGACTACCAAGAGACCCAGTACTTC	CAISAPDYQETQYF
17	-	TRBV30	TRBJ1-1	-	TGTGCCTGGGCTCCCTTGGGGGGCGGTCGTCCGAACACTGAAGCTTTCTTT	CAWAPLGGGRPNTEAFF
12	-	TRBV4-3	TRBJ1-4	few	TGCGCCAGCAGCCAAGGAAGCGAAAAACTGTTTTTT	CASSQGSEKLFF
16	-	TRBV12-3/TRBV12-4	TRBJ2-1	medium-sized	TGTGCCAGCAGTTTAGCCGCGACGGGACCCTACAATGAGCAGTTCTTC	CASSLAATGPYNEQFF
11	-	TRBV29-1	TRBJ2-7	-	TGCAGCGCAGGGGTTAGGTACGAGCAGTACTTC	CSAGVRYEQYF
14	-	TRBV29-1	TRBJ1-2	few	TGCAGCGTTGAAGACAGGGAGCTTAACTATGGCTACACCTTC	CSVEDRELNYGYTF
12	TRBD1	TRBV6-1	TRBJ2-1	-	TGTGCCAGCAGTGATACAGGGGGGGAGCAGTTCTTC	CASSDTGGEQFF
14	-	TRBV6-2/TRBV6-3	TRBJ2-2	few	TGTGCCAGCAGTAACAGCGGCGCGACCGGGGAGCTGTTTTTT	CASSNSGATGELFF
15	-	TRBV4-3	TRBJ1-3	-	TGCGCCAGCAGCCAAGATAGACGCACTGGAAACACCATATATTTT	CASSQDRRTGNTIYF
13	TRBD1	TRBV18	TRBJ2-7	many	TGTGCCAGCTCACCGAGGGGGCCCGACGAGCAGTACTTC	CASSPRGPDEQYF
11	-	TRBV20-1	TRBJ2-7	-	TGCAGTGCTAGTTCGCGCTACGAGCAGTACTTC	CSASSRYEQYF
13	-	TRBV6-5	TRBJ1-3	many	TGTGCCAGCGGCAGGAGAACGGGAAACACCATATATTTT	CASGRRTGNTIYF
15	-	TRBV11-2	TRBJ2-7	many	TGTGCCAGCAGCCAAGGACTAACCGGCGCCTACGAGCAGTACTTC	CASSQGLTGAYEQYF
16	TRBD2	TRBV19	TRBJ2-7	-	TGTGCCAGTAGTCCCGGACTAGCGGGGGGTTCCTACGAGCAGTACTTC	CASSPGLAGGSYEQYF
14	-	TRBV9	TRBJ2-7	-	TGTGCCAGCAGCGCTCGGGGGACCCTTTACGAGCAGTACTTC	CASSARGTLYEQYF
15	-	TRBV15	TRBJ1-1	few	TGTGCCACCAGCGGGTATATTGGATCGGGCACTGAAGCTTTCTTT	CATSGYIGSGTEAFF
16	TRBD1	TRBV7-2	TRBJ1-3	-	TGTGCCAGCAGCTCCCGATTGACAGGGCCTGGAAACACCATATATTTT	CASSSRLTGPGNTIYF
16	TRBD1	TRBV13	TRBJ2-3	-	TGTGCCAGCAGCCAACAGGGGGCGAGAGGCACAGATACGCAGTATTTT	CASSQQGARGTDTQYF